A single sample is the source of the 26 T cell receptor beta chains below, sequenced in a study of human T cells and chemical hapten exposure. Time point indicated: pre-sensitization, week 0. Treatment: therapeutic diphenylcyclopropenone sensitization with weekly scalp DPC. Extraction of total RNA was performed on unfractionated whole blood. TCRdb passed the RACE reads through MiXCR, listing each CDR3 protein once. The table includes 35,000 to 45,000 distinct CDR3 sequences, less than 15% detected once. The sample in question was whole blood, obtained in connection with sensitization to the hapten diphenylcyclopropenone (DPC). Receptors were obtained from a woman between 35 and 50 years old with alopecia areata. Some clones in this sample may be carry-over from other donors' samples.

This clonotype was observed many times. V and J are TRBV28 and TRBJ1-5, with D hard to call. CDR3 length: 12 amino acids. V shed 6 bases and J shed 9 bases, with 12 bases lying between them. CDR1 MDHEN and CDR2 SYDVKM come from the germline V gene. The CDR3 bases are TGTGCCAGCAGCCCTCGACGGGGGCCCCAGCATTTT. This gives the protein CASSPRRGPQHF.

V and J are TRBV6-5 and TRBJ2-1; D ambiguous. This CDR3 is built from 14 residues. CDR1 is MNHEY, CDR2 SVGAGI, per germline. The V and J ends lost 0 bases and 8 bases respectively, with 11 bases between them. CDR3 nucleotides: TGTGCCAGCAGTTACTCGGCCCTAGGCCATGAGCAGTTCTTC. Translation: CASSYSALGHEQFF.

CDR3 protein: CASTQAPWDSHGYTF. CDR3 nucleotides: TGTGCCAGCACCCAGGCCCCCTGGGACAGCCATGGCTACACCTTC. This rearrangement joins TRBV9 to TRBJ1-2; 7 nucleotides align to TRBD1. The CDR3 contains 15 residues. Germline-derived CDR1 and CDR2 are SGDLS and YYNGEE. The V and J ends lost 6 bases and 6 bases, in that order; junction bases with no gene match: 14. The variable domain in full, with the rest retrieved from reference TRBV9 and TRBJ1-2, is DSGVTQTPKHLITATGQRVTLRCSPRSGDLSVYWYQQSLDQGLQFLIQYYNGEERAKGNILERFSAQQFPDLHSELNLSSLELGDSALYFCASTQAPWDSHGYTFGSGTRLTVV.

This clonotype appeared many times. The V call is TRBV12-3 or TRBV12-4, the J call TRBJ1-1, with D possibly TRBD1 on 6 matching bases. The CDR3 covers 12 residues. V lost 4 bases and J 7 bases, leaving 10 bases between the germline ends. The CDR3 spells CASSWGPNEAFF. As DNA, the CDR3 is TGTGCCAGCAGTTGGGGGCCGAATGAAGCTTTCTTT.

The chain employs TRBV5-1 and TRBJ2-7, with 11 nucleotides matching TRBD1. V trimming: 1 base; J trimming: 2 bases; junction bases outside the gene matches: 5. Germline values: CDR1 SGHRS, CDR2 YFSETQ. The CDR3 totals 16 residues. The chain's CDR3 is CASSLRTGQGAYEQYF. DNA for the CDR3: TGCGCCAGCAGCTTGCGTACGGGACAGGGGGCCTACGAGCAGTACTTC.

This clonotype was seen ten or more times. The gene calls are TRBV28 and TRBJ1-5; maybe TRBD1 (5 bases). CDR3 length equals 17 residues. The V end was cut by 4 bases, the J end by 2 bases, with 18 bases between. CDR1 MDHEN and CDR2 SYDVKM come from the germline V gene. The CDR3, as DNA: TGTGCCAGCAGTTCACCAGCGGGGGTAGGGGGCAATCAGCCCCAGCATTTT. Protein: CASSSPAGVGGNQPQHF. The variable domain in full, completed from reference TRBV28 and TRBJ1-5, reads DVKVTQSSRYLVKRTGEKVFLECVQDMDHENMFWYRQDPGLGLRLIYFSYDVKMKEKGDIPEGYSVSREKKERFSLILESASTNQTSMYLCASSSPAGVGGNQPQHFGDGTRLSIL.

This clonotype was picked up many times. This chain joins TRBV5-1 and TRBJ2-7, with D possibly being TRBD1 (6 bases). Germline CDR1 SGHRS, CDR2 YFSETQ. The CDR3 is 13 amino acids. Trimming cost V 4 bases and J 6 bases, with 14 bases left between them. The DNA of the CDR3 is TGCGCCAGCAGCCGACAGGAATTGGCCGAGCAGTACTTC. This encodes CASSRQELAEQYF.

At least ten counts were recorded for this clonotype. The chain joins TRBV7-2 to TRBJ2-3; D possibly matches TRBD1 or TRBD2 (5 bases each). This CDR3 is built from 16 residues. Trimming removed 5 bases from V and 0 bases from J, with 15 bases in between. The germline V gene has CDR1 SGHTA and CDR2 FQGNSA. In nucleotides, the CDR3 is TGTGCCAGCAGCCCCGGGGCCTTTGCCAGCACAGATACGCAGTATTTT. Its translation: CASSPGAFASTDTQYF. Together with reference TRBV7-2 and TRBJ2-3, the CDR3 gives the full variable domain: GAGVSQSPSNKVTEKGKDVELRCDPISGHTALYWYRQSLGQGLEFLIYFQGNSAPDKSGLPSDRFSAERTGGSVSTLTIQRTQQEDSAVYLCASSPGAFASTDTQYFGPGTRLTVL.

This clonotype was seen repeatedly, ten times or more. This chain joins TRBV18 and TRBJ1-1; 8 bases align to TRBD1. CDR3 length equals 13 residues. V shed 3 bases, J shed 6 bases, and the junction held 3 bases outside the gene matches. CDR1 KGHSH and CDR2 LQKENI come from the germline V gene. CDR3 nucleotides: TGTGCCAGCTCACCGACACAGGGGGCTGAAGCTTTCTTT. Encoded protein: CASSPTQGAEAFF.

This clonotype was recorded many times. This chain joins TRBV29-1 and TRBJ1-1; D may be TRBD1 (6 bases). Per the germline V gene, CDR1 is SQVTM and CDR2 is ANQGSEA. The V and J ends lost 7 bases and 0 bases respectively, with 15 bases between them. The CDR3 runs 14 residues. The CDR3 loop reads CSGQKTGMNTEAFF. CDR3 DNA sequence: TGCAGCGGACAGAAGACAGGCATGAACACTGAAGCTTTCTTT.

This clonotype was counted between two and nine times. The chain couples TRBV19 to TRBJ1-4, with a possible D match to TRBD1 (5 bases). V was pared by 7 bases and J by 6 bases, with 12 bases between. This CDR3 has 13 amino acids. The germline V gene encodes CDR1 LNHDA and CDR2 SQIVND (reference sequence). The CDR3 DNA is TGTGCCAGTAAAGGGCAGGGAGATGAAAAACTGTTTTTT. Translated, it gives CASKGQGDEKLFF. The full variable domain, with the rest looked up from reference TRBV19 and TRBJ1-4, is DGGITQSPKYLFRKEGQNVTLSCEQNLNHDAMYWYRQDPGQGLRLIYYSQIVNDFQKGDIAEGYSVSREKKESFPLTVTSAQKNPTAFYLCASKGQGDEKLFFGSGTQLSVL.

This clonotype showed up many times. CDR3 loop: CASRQKAGGASGTQYF. CDR3 coding DNA: TGTGCCAGCAGACAAAAAGCCGGCGGGGCCTCGGGGACCCAGTACTTC. This rearrangement joins TRBV7-9 to TRBJ2-5; a possible D gene is TRBD2 (6 bases). V was cut by 6 bases and J by 7 bases, with 24 bases left in between. CDR1 is SEHNR, CDR2 FQNEAQ, per germline (reference sequence). CDR3 length: 16 amino acids. Full variable domain (outside the CDR3, taken from reference TRBV7-9 and TRBJ2-5): DTGVSQNPRHKITKRGQNVTFRCDPISEHNRLYWYRQTLGQGPEFLTYFQNEAQLEKSRLLSDRFSAERPKGSFSTLEIQRTEQGDSAMYLCASRQKAGGASGTQYFGPGTRLLVL.

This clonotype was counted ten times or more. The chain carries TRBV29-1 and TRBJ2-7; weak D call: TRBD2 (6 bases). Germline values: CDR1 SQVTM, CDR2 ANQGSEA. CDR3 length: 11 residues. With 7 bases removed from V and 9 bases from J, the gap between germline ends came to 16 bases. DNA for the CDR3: TGCAGCGCGAGCAGCGGGCAAGGGCAGTACTTC. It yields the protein CSASSGQGQYF.

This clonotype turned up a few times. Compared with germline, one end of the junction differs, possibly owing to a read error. The CDR3 coding sequence is TGCAGCGTGGATAAGAGCCCCTTC. This sequence encodes CSVDKSPF. V and J are TRBV29-1 and TRBJ2-5; no clear D gene. Germline CDR1 is SQVTM and CDR2 is ANQGSEA. This CDR3 is 8 amino acids long. The whole variable domain, remainder taken from reference TRBV29-1 and TRBJ2-5, is SAVISQKPSRDICQRGTSLTIQCQVDSQVTMMFWYRQQPGQSLTLIATANQGSEATYESGFVIDKFPISRPNLTFSTLTVSNMSPEDSSIYLCSVDKSPFGPGTRLLVL.

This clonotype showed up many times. As DNA, the CDR3 is TGTGCCAGCAGCTCCCCCGGGTGGCACGAGCAGTACTTC. This sequence encodes CASSSPGWHEQYF. This chain connects TRBV11-2 to TRBJ2-7; D is unclear. V dropped 4 bases and J dropped 5 bases, with 12 bases sitting between them. This CDR3 spans 13 amino acids. CDR1 and CDR2 (germline): SGHAT, FQNNGV.

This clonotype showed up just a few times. The CDR3 sequence is CSVVTYEQYF. In DNA, the CDR3 is TGCAGCGTTGTCACCTACGAGCAGTACTTC. The rearrangement joins TRBV29-1 to TRBJ2-7; unclear D gene. The V and J ends lost 4 bases and 2 bases respectively, with 3 bases between them. Germline-derived CDR1 and CDR2 are SQVTM and ANQGSEA. This CDR3 spans 10 amino acids.

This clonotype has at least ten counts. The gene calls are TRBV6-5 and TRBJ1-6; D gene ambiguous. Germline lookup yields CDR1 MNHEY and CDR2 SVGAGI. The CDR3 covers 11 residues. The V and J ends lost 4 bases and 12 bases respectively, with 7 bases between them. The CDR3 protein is CASSSDGPLHF. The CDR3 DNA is TGTGCCAGCAGTTCCGACGGACCCCTCCACTTT.

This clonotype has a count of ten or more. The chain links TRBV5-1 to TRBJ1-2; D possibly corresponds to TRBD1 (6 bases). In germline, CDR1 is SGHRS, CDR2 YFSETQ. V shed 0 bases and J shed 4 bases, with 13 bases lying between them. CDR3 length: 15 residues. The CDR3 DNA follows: TGCGCCAGCAGCTTGGAACAGGGTGGAAGCTATGGCTACACCTTC. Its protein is CASSLEQGGSYGYTF.

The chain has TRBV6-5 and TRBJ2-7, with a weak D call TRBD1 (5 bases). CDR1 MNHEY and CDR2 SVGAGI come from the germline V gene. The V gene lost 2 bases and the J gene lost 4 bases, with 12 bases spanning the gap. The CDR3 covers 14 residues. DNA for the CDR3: TGTGCCAGCAGTTACCGCCAAAGGGGATACGAGCAGTACTTC. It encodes CASSYRQRGYEQYF.

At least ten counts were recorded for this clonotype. The CDR3 DNA reads as TGCGCCAGCAGCTTGGGACCGACAGGGGGAACAGATACGCAGTATTTT. Translating it yields CASSLGPTGGTDTQYF. V usage is TRBV5-1 and J usage is TRBJ2-3, with TRBD1 matching 9 bases. Germline CDR1 is SGHRS and CDR2 is YFSETQ. The CDR3 runs to 16 residues. The J segment lost 3 bases and the V segment lost 0 bases, leaving 5 bases of the junction unmatched.

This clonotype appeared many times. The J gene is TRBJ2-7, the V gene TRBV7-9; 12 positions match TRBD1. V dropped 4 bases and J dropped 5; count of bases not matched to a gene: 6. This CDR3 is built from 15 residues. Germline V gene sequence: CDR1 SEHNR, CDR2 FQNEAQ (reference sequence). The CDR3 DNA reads TGTGCCAGCAGCTGGGTGGGGACAGGGGGCGACGAGCAGTACTTC. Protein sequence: CASSWVGTGGDEQYF.

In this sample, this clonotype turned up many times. The CDR3 DNA reads TGTGCCAGCAGCCCCGGGGGGGGGCTCTCCTATGGCTACACCTTC. Its translation is CASSPGGGLSYGYTF. The rearrangement links TRBV7-2 to TRBJ1-2, with a weak D call TRBD1 (6 bases). Germline V CDR1 and CDR2: SGHTA, FQGNSA. Trimming removed 5 bases from V and 4 bases from J, with 17 bases in between. The length of the CDR3 is 15 residues.

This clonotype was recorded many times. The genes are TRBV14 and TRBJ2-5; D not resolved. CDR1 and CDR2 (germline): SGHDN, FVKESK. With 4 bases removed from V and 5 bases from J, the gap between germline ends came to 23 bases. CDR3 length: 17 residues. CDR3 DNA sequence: TGTGCCAGCAGCCCACCCGGTGGCGTACGGACCTTCGAGACCCAGTACTTC. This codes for CASSPPGGVRTFETQYF.

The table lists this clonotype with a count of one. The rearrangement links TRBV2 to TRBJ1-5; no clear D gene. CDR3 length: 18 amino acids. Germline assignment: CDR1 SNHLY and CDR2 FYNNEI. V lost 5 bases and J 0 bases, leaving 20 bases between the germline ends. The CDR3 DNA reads TGTGCCAGCAGTCGAGGGCTACTTAGGGTAAATAGCAATCAGCCCCAGCATTTT. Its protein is CASSRGLLRVNSNQPQHF.

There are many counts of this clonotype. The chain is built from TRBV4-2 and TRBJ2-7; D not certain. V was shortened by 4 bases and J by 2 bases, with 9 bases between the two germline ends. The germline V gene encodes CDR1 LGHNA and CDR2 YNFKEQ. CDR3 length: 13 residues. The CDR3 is CASSLEITYEQYF. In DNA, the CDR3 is TGTGCCAGCAGCCTGGAGATAACCTACGAGCAGTACTTC.

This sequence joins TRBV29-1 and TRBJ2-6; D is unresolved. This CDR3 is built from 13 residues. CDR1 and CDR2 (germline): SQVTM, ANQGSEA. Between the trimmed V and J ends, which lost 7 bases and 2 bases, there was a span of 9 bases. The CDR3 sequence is CSAYPTGANVLTF. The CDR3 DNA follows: TGCAGCGCCTATCCTACTGGGGCCAACGTCCTGACTTTC.